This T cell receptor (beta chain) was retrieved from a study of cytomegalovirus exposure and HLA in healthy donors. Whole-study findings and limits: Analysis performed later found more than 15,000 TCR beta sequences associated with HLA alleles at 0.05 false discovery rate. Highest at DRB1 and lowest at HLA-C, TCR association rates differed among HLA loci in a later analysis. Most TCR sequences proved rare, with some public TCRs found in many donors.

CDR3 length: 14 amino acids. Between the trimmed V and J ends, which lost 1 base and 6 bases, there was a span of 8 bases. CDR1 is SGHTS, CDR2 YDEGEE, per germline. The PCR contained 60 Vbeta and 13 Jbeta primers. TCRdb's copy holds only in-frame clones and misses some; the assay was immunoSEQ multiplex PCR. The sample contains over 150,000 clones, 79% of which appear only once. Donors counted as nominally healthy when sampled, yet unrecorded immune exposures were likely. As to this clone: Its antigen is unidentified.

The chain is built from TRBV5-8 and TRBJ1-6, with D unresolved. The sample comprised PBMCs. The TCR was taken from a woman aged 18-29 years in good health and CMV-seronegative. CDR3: CASSLLGGNSPLHF. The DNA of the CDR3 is TGTGCCAGCAGCTTGTTAGGAGGTAATTCACCCCTCCACTTT.